This TCR beta chain was captured in a study of cytomegalovirus exposure and HLA in healthy donors. Study conclusions and caveats: A few V segments could not be told apart, such as TRBV6-2 and TRBV6-3, and were left out.

The V gene lost 5 bases and the J gene lost 4 bases, with 21 bases spanning the gap. From germline, CDR1 is SGHTA and CDR2 FQGNSA. This CDR3 has 16 amino acids. As concerns this clone: The antigen is undetermined.

PCR employed 60 Vbeta and 13 Jbeta primers. Produced via immunoSEQ multiplex PCR; TCRdb's table is partial and in-frame only. The sample has more than 90,000 clones, approximately 72% seen once; the top ten hold roughly 7%. This chain uses TRBV7-2 with TRBJ2-7; D is possibly TRBD2 (6 bases). The source material was PBMCs. The receptor was isolated from a man in his forties or fifties in good health and CMV-seropositive. Here the CDR3 DNA reads TGTGCCAGCAGCCAAGCGGGTGCAGGCCCGGGGTACGAGCAGTACTTC. It encodes CASSQAGAGPGYEQYF.